The subject of this entry is one T cell receptor (beta chain). Its antigen is not known. This entry is derived from a study of T cell responses to AZD1222 COVID-19 vaccine. Study-wide points: Along spike, vaccine-associated CD4 TCRs were found throughout, with dominance at 160-218 and 743-854.

Repertoires were generated with immunoSEQ multiplex PCR, while TCRdb's copy carries only in-frame clones and drops some. The data hold around 90,000 clones, with approximately 91% observed a single time. The CDR3 is 15 amino acids. V was clipped by 1 base and J by 1 base, with 9 bases between them. In germline, CDR1 is ENHRY, CDR2 SYGVKD. This specimen consisted of peripheral blood, obtained on day 0 of AZD1222 vaccination. This TCR was sampled from an adult in good health. The J gene is TRBJ2-3, the V gene TRBV10-3; D is uncertain. The CDR3 here is CAISEYRRGTDTQYF. CDR3 DNA sequence: TGTGCCATCAGTGAGTATCGGAGAGGCACAGATACGCAGTATTTT.